A selection of T cell receptor beta chains follows, all from one sample in a study of T cell repertoires in cytomegalovirus infection. TCRdb re-analysed the reads in MiXCR, keeping a single row per CDR3 protein. Among hundreds of thousands of distinct CDR3 sequences listed, 15% to 20% were seen once. The sequenced sample was PBMCs. All receptors come from a human donor in good health (CMV status not recorded). Some clones in this sample may be carry-over from other donors' samples. Each CDR3 is given without its conserved first and last residue. The order of the fields is J gene, V gene, CDR3 length, CDR3 protein.

TRBJ1-4 TRBV5-4 11 ASSLGETEKLF
TRBJ2-1 TRBV7-2 14 ASSLGTSGGANEQF
TRBJ1-1 TRBV7-2 12 ASSLVGFDYEAF
TRBJ1-5 TRBV6-2/TRBV6-3 10 ASSPRGQPQH
TRBJ1-2 TRBV27 13 ASRPRTGFDYGYT
TRBJ2-7 TRBV19 12 ASSLAASSYEQY
TRBJ1-5 TRBV27 12 ASSDHTGRQPQH
TRBJ2-3 TRBV11-2 15 ASSATSLAPLGDTQY
TRBJ2-3 TRBV7-2 16 ASSLNSARGGFTDTQY
TRBJ1-6 TRBV7-9 12 ASSPRQYNSPLH
TRBJ2-5 TRBV28 11 ASSLDLGETQY
TRBJ2-7 TRBV7-6 13 ASRFTGEPTYEQY
TRBJ2-7 TRBV29-1 13 SVAYGQGGGYEQY
TRBJ2-2 TRBV15 12 ATRDRQNTGELF
TRBJ1-1 TRBV7-2 12 ASSLDIGNTEAF
TRBJ2-1 TRBV19 11 ASSPGLVDEQF
TRBJ2-7 TRBV12-3/TRBV12-4 13 ASSPGGASSYEQY
TRBJ2-4 TRBV2 11 ASSGLPKNIQY
TRBJ1-2 TRBV12-3/TRBV12-4 14 ASSFQLQQVTYGYT
TRBJ2-7 TRBV2 9 ASNQVDRQY
TRBJ1-4 TRBV12-3/TRBV12-4 12 ASSLTGGSEKLF
TRBJ2-5 TRBV6-8 11 ASRRRDQETPY
TRBJ2-5 TRBV7-8 13 ASSLMGGRGETQY
TRBJ2-1 TRBV7-9 15 ASSRIPGQSLYNEQF
TRBJ2-6 TRBV7-9 13 ASISTGSGANVLT
TRBJ2-5 TRBV5-6 11 ASRRAGQETQY
TRBJ1-1 TRBV20-1 10 SARTVNTEAF
TRBJ1-2 TRBV25-1 12 ASSTTGAAYGYT
TRBJ1-5 TRBV7-6 11 ASSLDRLQPQH
TRBJ2-1 TRBV5-6 14 ASSASGTRSISEQF
TRBJ2-4 TRBV29-1 13 SVEGAGDGKNIQY
TRBJ2-7 TRBV20-1 11 SADRDRGPSQY
TRBJ2-7 TRBV6-5 11 ASRGGGSDEQY
TRBJ1-6 TRBV5-6 14 ASSLESAAYNSPLH
TRBJ1-4 TRBV5-1 11 ASSPTRNEKLF
TRBJ1-4 TRBV30 12 AWSRGRGREKLF
TRBJ2-5 TRBV4-1 14 ASSPWTSGGQETQY